The present T cell receptor beta chain was sequenced within a study of identifying expanded T cells in peripheral blood (dated by TCRdb to 2018 to 2020). About the study as a whole: Separate aliquots of the same genomic DNA pool were sequenced to produce technical replicates, and four replicates were compared in pairs. What the research found in general, with its limitations: For all healthy donors, the variance in clone template counts between roughly 2-week samples rose significantly as total template count increased. Both the number of clones called differentially abundant and the false-positive rate were significantly reduced by the beta-binomial model across all healthy-donor time intervals. The binomial model flagged approximately 1.2 differentially abundant clones between technical replicates, compared with approximately 16 over about 2 weeks and 18 to 20 over approximately four weeks. The authors expected that over much longer intervals, such as months to years, biological variance in healthy repertoires might increase even further.

The immunoSEQ Assay, which uses bias-controlled multiplex PCR amplification of genomic DNA, was used to profile TCRbeta CDR3 regions. The paper's processing steps were these. The absolute abundance of each unique TCRbeta CDR3 region was quantified after sequences were collapsed and filtered. Two models were used to test differential abundance: a binomial model (Fisher-equivalent) and a beta-binomial model that adds time-dependent variance fitted from healthy donors. Any clone with fewer than 5 combined templates was excluded, and a clone was called differentially abundant if its Benjamini-Hochberg FDR was below 0.01. Using the form v = (b*log(k)+a)^2, the beta-binomial variance was modeled as a function of the total template count across the two samples. TCRdb obtained this table from immuneACCESS and retained in-frame rearrangements with V and J assigned. These tables miss some clones; where compared with another copy, unresolved V genes account for less than half of the shortfall, and the remainder is unexplained. That table supplies the V and J calls and clone size; D and trimming were determined from the DNA. The sample contains more than 85,000 clones, roughly 90% of them found a single time. 7.5% to 9.5% of the sample rests with the top ten.

Worth noting for this clone: Its antigen remains unidentified. No base qualities exist here, and no much larger clone lies one base off it.

Inclusive of the bounding cysteine and phenylalanine, the CDR3 is 16 residues long. The entry retains the CDR3 DNA only, 48 bases that are in frame from base 1. For this chain, trimming is 3 bases at the V end and 5 bases at the J end, and the number of junction bases without a gene match is 8. The CDR1 and CDR2 encoded by the germline V gene are SGDLS and YYNGEE. No immune events such as infections were documented for the healthy donors during the collection period. Time-dependent variance in a beta-binomial model of T-cell clone differential abundance was calibrated using healthy-donor blood repertoires as a training cohort. There were roughly 10 healthy donors in the training cohort, of whom 3 were female and 7 were male. Donor ages ranged from about 25 to 64 years, with an average of about 41 years. Whole blood was collected from each healthy donor at three time points spaced about two weeks apart and obtained from a commercial supplier. For immunosequencing, genomic DNA was extracted from unsorted whole blood.

The sequence derives from a person aged 18-69 years in good health. The sample consisted of blood. The chain is made from TRBV9 and TRBJ2-1; 10 central bases correspond to TRBD2. The CDR3: CASSGQLAGLNNEQFF. The nucleotide sequence reads TGTGCCAGCAGCGGCCAACTAGCGGGGCTTAACAATGAGCAGTTCTTC.